This paragraph reports one T cell receptor (beta chain). Its matching antigen is unknown. This sample is drawn from a study of vaccination effects on CD4 cells after COVID-19. The culture ran for 10 days, and then CD4+ T cells were isolated. Convalescent patients had PCR-confirmed SARS-CoV-2 infection between March and December 2020. Participants were vaccinated with two doses of either the BNT162b2 or mRNA-1273 vaccine. V was clipped by 0 bases and J by 2 bases, with 10 bases between them. Germline CDR1 reads LGHDT; CDR2 reads YNNKEL (reference sequence). The CDR3 spans 15 residues. Assay used: immunoSEQ multiplex PCR; TCRdb lists only in-frame clones, some missing. The repertoire has 40,000 to 55,000 clones, 76% of them found once; the top ten carry approximately 3.8%.

The sample here was CD4+ T cells from PBMCs cultured without peptide, taken after COVID-19 vaccination. The rearrangement links TRBV3-1 (or the pseudogene TRBV3-2) to TRBJ2-5; D remains unclear. This TCR was sampled from a human donor who had a prior SARS-CoV-2 infection. The CDR3 DNA sequence: TGTGCCAGCAGCCAAGATTCCAGGATTCAAGAGACCCAGTACTTC. Translated, it gives CASSQDSRIQETQYF.